This T cell receptor (beta chain) emerged from a study of cytomegalovirus exposure and HLA in healthy donors. Study results and limitations: TCR beta chains numbering under 200 were designated cytomegalovirus-associated. In vitro experiments confirmed that three CMV-associated chains were specific for CMV antigens.

Assay: immunoSEQ multiplex PCR; the TCRdb copy retains only in-frame clones and omits some. Among 140,000 or so clones listed, about 91% were seen once. Notes on this clone: Its antigen is undetermined.

The clonotype was recovered from a woman aged 18-35 years in good health and CMV-seropositive. Sequences were obtained from PBMCs.

DNA of the CDR3: TGTGCCAGCAGCTTTGAGACAGTATACAATGAGCAGTTCTTC. This sequence encodes CASSFETVYNEQFF. V gene TRBV5-5 combines with J gene TRBJ2-1; D perhaps matches TRBD1 (5 bases). The CDR3 totals 14 residues. Per germline, CDR1 SGHKS and CDR2 YYEKEE (reference sequence). Trimming stripped 2 bases from V and 4 bases from J, with 10 bases between.